The 25 T cell receptor beta chains listed next were all sequenced from one sample in a study of cytomegalovirus exposure and HLA in healthy donors. Primers: 60 Vbeta forward and 13 Jbeta reverse. Clones were sequenced by immunoSEQ multiplex PCR, and TCRdb holds only the in-frame ones, with some missing. The sample lists approximately 190,000 clones, around 87% occurring once. Sequencing was carried out using PBMCs. These TCRs come from a man aged 25 to 45 in good health and CMV-seronegative.

The chain combines TRBV7-6 with TRBJ2-7; 9 bases align to TRBD2. The CDR3 contains 18 residues. Trimming removed 1 base from V and 7 bases from J; junction bases left unmatched: 17. The germline CDR1 and CDR2 sequences are SGHVS and FNYEAQ. CDR3 sequence reads: CASSLGASGESPPTEQYF. CDR3 bases: TGTGCCAGCAGCTTAGGAGCTAGCGGGGAGTCCCCCCCTACGGAGCAGTACTTC.

The chain joins TRBV28 to TRBJ1-1, with D tentatively TRBD1 (6 bases). The CDR3 loop spans 14 amino acids. V was clipped by 2 bases and J by 3 bases, with 10 bases between them. Germline CDR1 is MDHEN and CDR2 is SYDVKM. The CDR3 region has the DNA TGTGCCAGCAGTTTACTAGAGGGGGACACTGAAGCTTTCTTT. This translates into CASSLLEGDTEAFF. Filled out from reference TRBV28 and TRBJ1-1, the complete variable domain reads DVKVTQSSRYLVKRTGEKVFLECVQDMDHENMFWYRQDPGLGLRLIYFSYDVKMKEKGDIPEGYSVSREKKERFSLILESASTNQTSMYLCASSLLEGDTEAFFGQGTRLTVV.

The J gene is TRBJ1-1, the V gene TRBV29-1; TRBD1 matches at 9 bases. Germline V gives CDR1 SQVTM, CDR2 ANQGSEA. J gave up 5 bases and V 6 bases, and 13 bases lay outside the gene matches. CDR3 size: 15 residues. This CDR3 reads CSVDRDRVVSTEAFF. CDR3 nucleotide sequence: TGCAGCGTAGACCGGGACAGGGTAGTAAGTACTGAAGCTTTCTTT.

The chain joins TRBV6-5 to TRBJ2-3; TRBD2 aligns across 7 bases. The CDR3 sequence is 16 residues long. V was clipped by 0 bases and J by 8 bases; unmatched bases: 11. CDR1 and CDR2 (germline): MNHEY, SVGAGI. Here the CDR3 DNA reads TGTGCCAGCAGTTACTCAAAGCGGGGAGACGTCCTTACGCAGTATTTT. Amino acid sequence: CASSYSKRGDVLTQYF.

The chain recombines TRBV28 with TRBJ1-5, with D maybe TRBD1 (5 bases). The CDR3 length is 17 residues. The V end was cut by 3 bases, the J end by 0 bases, with 15 bases between. CDR1 is MDHEN and CDR2 is SYDVKM in the germline V gene. CDR3 DNA sequence: TGTGCCAGCAGTTTTACAGGTGGGAGGATTAGCAATCAGCCCCAGCATTTT. It specifies CASSFTGGRISNQPQHF.

The V and J genes are TRBV25-1 and TRBJ2-2; 7 bases map to TRBD1. The CDR3 runs 16 residues. Trimming took 5 bases from V and 8 from J; bases not matched to a gene: 14. CDR1 and CDR2 from the germline V gene are MGHDK and SYGVNS. The CDR3 DNA follows: TGTGCCAGCAGTTTCCAGGCCGGGACAGAAAAAGGGGAGCTGTTTTTT. Translation gives CASSFQAGTEKGELFF.

This sequence joins TRBV19 and TRBJ2-7; a possible D gene is TRBD2 (5 bases). This CDR3 region has 14 residues. The V gene's germline CDR1 is LNHDA and CDR2 SQIVND (reference sequence). V lost 8 bases, J lost 0 bases, and 14 bases lay in between. This CDR3 is CASQRGKGSYEQYF. CDR3 nucleotide sequence: TGTGCCAGTCAACGAGGGAAGGGCTCCTACGAGCAGTACTTC.

The chain couples TRBV27 to TRBJ2-1, with TRBD1 matching over 8 bases. V trimming: 4 bases; J trimming: 1 base; junction bases outside the gene matches: 15. Per germline, CDR1 MNHEY and CDR2 SMNVEV (reference sequence). The CDR3 loop spans 19 amino acids. The CDR3 loop reads CASSSSRSQGAASYNEQFF. The CDR3 DNA follows: TGTGCCAGCAGTTCAAGCAGATCCCAGGGGGCGGCGTCCTACAATGAGCAGTTCTTC.

This sequence joins TRBV6-1 and TRBJ2-7; TRBD2 might be the D (5 bases). CDR1 is MNHNS, CDR2 SASEGT, per germline. This CDR3 region has 13 residues. The V end was cut by 3 bases, the J end by 3 bases, with 9 bases between. CDR3 in amino acids: CASSDFGGYEQYF. CDR3 DNA: TGTGCCAGCAGTGATTTCGGAGGCTACGAGCAGTACTTC.

This clone came up a few times. The CDR3 coding sequence is TGTGCCATCAGTACTGGCGGGGGCACAGATACGCAGTATTTT. Residues: CAISTGGGTDTQYF. The V gene is TRBV10-3, the J gene TRBJ2-3; perhaps TRBD2 as D (6 bases). The CDR3 is made up of 14 amino acids. V dropped 5 bases and J dropped 1 base, with 10 bases sitting between them. The germline V gene has CDR1 ENHRY and CDR2 SYGVKD.

The chain is built from TRBV2 and TRBJ2-2; D is perhaps TRBD2 (6 bases). The length of the CDR3 is 17 residues. Trimming took off 3 bases at V and 1 base at J, with 15 bases between the two ends. CDR1 is SNHLY, CDR2 FYNNEI, per germline. DNA of the CDR3: TGTGCCAGCAGTGATTTGTTCTACGGGAGGAACACCGGGGAGCTGTTTTTT. As protein: CASSDLFYGRNTGELFF.

This clone was counted a single time. This sequence joins TRBV19 and TRBJ1-1, with D perhaps matching TRBD1 (5 bases). Germline lookup yields CDR1 LNHDA and CDR2 SQIVND (reference sequence). This CDR3 contains 14 residues. The ends were cut back, 2 bases at V and 1 base at J, with 8 bases in the middle. The CDR3 loop is CASSIQGWNTEAFF. The CDR3 nucleotides read TGTGCCAGTAGTATACAGGGCTGGAACACTGAAGCTTTCTTT.

J is TRBJ2-1 and V is TRBV4-1, with TRBD2 identical over 9 bases. CDR1 and CDR2 (germline): MGHRA, YSYEKL. The trim removed 1 base at V and 0 bases at J, leaving 10 bases unmatched. The CDR3 consists of 19 residues. CDR3 sequence: CASSQVIRSGGSSYNEQFF. The CDR3 DNA reads TGCGCCAGCAGCCAAGTTATTCGAAGCGGGGGGAGCTCCTACAATGAGCAGTTCTTC.

The sample holds one count of this clone. The genes are TRBV27 and TRBJ1-1; weak D call: TRBD1 (6 bases). Germline V gene sequence: CDR1 MNHEY, CDR2 SMNVEV (reference sequence). V was clipped by 0 bases and J by 5 bases, with 10 bases between them. The CDR3 is 14 residues long. CDR3 coding DNA: TGTGCCAGCAGTTTATCAGGGGGTTTGACTGAAGCTTTCTTT. As protein: CASSLSGGLTEAFF.

The V gene is TRBV9, the J gene TRBJ2-2, with D uncertain. The V gene's germline CDR1 is SGDLS and CDR2 YYNGEE. There are 15 residues in the CDR3. V lost 0 bases and J lost 6, with 12 bases in between. CDR3 region: CASSVARPHAGELFF. CDR3 DNA sequence: TGTGCCAGCAGCGTAGCTAGACCACATGCCGGGGAGCTGTTTTTT.

CDR3 loop: CASSPQGDKSHGYTF. Here the CDR3 DNA reads TGTGCCAGCTCACCACAGGGGGATAAGTCGCATGGCTACACCTTC. The chain is built from TRBV18 and TRBJ1-2, with D maybe TRBD1 (6 bases). The V end lost 1 base, the J end lost 6 bases, and 15 bases lay between the germline ends. This CDR3 is built from 15 residues. Germline V gene lookup returns CDR1 KGHSH and CDR2 LQKENI. Full variable domain (rest looked up from reference TRBV18 and TRBJ1-2): NAGVMQNPRHLVRRRGQEARLRCSPMKGHSHVYWYRQLPEEGLKFMVYLQKENIIDESGMPKERFSAEFPKEGPSILRIQQVVRGDSAAYFCASSPQGDKSHGYTFGSGTRLTVV.

V gene TRBV4-1 combines with J gene TRBJ2-1; TRBD1 aligns across 7 bases. Germline V gene data show CDR1 as MGHRA and CDR2 as YSYEKL. Losses at the gene ends were 4 bases for V and 6 bases for J; bases not matched to a gene: 12. CDR3 size: 16 residues. CDR3 nucleotide sequence: TGCGCCAGCAGCCTACAGGGGAGCCCCACCACCAATGAGCAGTTCTTC. It specifies CASSLQGSPTTNEQFF.

J is TRBJ1-4 and V is TRBV4-2; 8 nucleotides line up with TRBD1. Per germline, CDR1 LGHNA and CDR2 YNFKEQ. CDR3 length: 14 amino acids. The V and J ends lost 5 bases and 5 bases, in that order; junction bases with no gene match: 4. CDR3 loop: CASSFGQGNEKLFF. The CDR3 nucleotides are TGTGCCAGCAGCTTCGGACAGGGAAATGAAAAACTGTTTTTT.

The table lists this clone with a count of one. The gene calls are TRBV9 and TRBJ1-2; D is unclear. V dropped 3 bases and J dropped 13 bases, with 10 bases sitting between them. The germline V gene has CDR1 SGDLS and CDR2 YYNGEE. The CDR3 is 10 amino acids. The CDR3 nucleotides are TGTGCCAGCAGCGGGCCCCCAGTCACCTTC. Its protein product is CASSGPPVTF.

This chain joins TRBV27 and TRBJ2-2; 10 positions agree with TRBD2. Germline V gene sequence: CDR1 MNHEY, CDR2 SMNVEV (reference sequence). The CDR3 loop spans 15 amino acids. Unmatched junction bases numbered 3, after V lost 2 bases and J lost 6 bases. CDR3 in DNA: TGTGCCAGCAGTTTAGTAGCGGGGGGTTCCGGGGAGCTGTTTTTT. Protein: CASSLVAGGSGELFF.

The genes are TRBV10-3 and TRBJ1-1, with no clear D. The CDR3 has 13 residues. Per the germline V gene, CDR1 is ENHRY and CDR2 is SYGVKD. V was pared by 1 base and J by 3 bases, with 6 bases between. The CDR3 protein is CAISEYGDTEAFF. CDR3 DNA: TGTGCCATCAGTGAGTACGGGGACACTGAAGCTTTCTTT.

This clone was detected only a few times. The CDR3 here is CASRPTSGRSNEQFF. CDR3 in DNA: TGTGCCAGCAGACCAACTAGCGGGAGAAGTAATGAGCAGTTCTTC. The V call is TRBV28, the J call TRBJ2-1; TRBD2 agrees at 11 bases. The junction had 8 bases not matched to a gene; V was cut back by 6 bases and J by 7 bases. In germline, CDR1 is MDHEN, CDR2 SYDVKM. The CDR3 has 15 amino acids.

The chain has TRBV4-2 and TRBJ1-2; D is undetermined. Germline V lookup: CDR1 LGHNA, CDR2 YNFKEQ. The CDR3 loop spans 17 amino acids. Trimming removed 10 bases from V and 0 bases from J, with 24 bases in between. The CDR3 region has the DNA TGTGCCACGGGGAGCTCGGGAGAAGAATCCACTAACTATGGCTACACCTTC. It codes for CATGSSGEESTNYGYTF.

This chain links TRBV10-2 with TRBJ1-1, with D possibly matching TRBD1 (6 bases). Germline V gene data show CDR1 as WSHSY and CDR2 as SAAADI. Trimming removed 6 bases at V and 0 bases at J, with 11 bases between. This CDR3 contains 14 residues. The CDR3 DNA is TGCGCCAGCAGGGGGACATACCTGAACACTGAAGCTTTCTTT. The encoded protein is CASRGTYLNTEAFF.

This chain connects TRBV19 to TRBJ1-1; no clear D gene. The V gene's germline CDR1 is LNHDA and CDR2 SQIVND (reference sequence). The CDR3 is 12 residues long. Trimming cost V 4 bases and J 8 bases, with 11 bases left between them. The CDR3 DNA reads TGTGCCAGTAGTACGAACCTACCGGAAGCTTTCTTT. Translated: CASSTNLPEAFF.